This T cell receptor beta chain was profiled in a study of blood T cell repertoires in COVID-19. Study context: Spain, Italy and the United States supplied samples that represented acute and convalescent COVID-19. Sample material is recorded as cDNA or gDNA derived from T cells, B-cell-depleted T cells, or PBMCs.

CDR3 length: 13 residues. Germline V gene lookup returns CDR1 KGHDR and CDR2 SFDVKD. V lost 4 bases, J lost 14 bases, and 19 bases lay in between. Methods used by the authors: Researchers report that nucleated cell counts were estimated from reference gene primer amplification. The repertoire was sequenced with immunoSEQ multiplex PCR; TCRdb's copy has only in-frame clones and lacks some. V, J and clone size derive from that table, while D and trimming were established from the DNA sequence. Here the sample spans over 250,000 clones, around 89% being singletons. This chain connects TRBV24-1 to TRBJ1-2; a possible D gene is TRBD1 (5 bases). Source material: peripheral blood. The TCR was taken from a woman in her thirties or forties who had recovered from COVID-19. CDR3 bases: TGTGCCACCAGTGACACCGCGTGGGGCCGCGTTACCTTC. It is translated as CATSDTAWGRVTF.